One and the same sample provided the 13 T cell receptor beta chains below, sequenced in a study of somatic mutations in cytotoxic T cells in rheumatoid arthritis (dated by TCRdb to the late 2010s). Library preparation employed the immunoSEQ multiplex PCR assay. TCRdb obtained this table from immuneACCESS and retained in-frame rearrangements with V and J assigned. These tables miss some clones; where compared with another copy, unresolved V genes account for less than half of the shortfall, and the remainder is unexplained. This sample lists about 29,000 clones; approximately 86% were detected once. The ten largest clones take up about a tenth of the sample. Sequenced sample: CD8+ T cells sorted from blood. The receptors shown here come from an adult with rheumatoid arthritis.

Here the CDR3 DNA reads TGCGCCAGCAGCCCCACGGAACAAGAGACCCAGTACTTC. Translating gives CASSPTEQETQYF. J is TRBJ2-5 and V is TRBV4-1; D is ambiguous. In germline, CDR1 is MGHRA, CDR2 YSYEKL. The CDR3 covers 13 residues. V shed 4 bases and J shed 2 bases, with 8 bases lying between them.

The chain links TRBV5-6 to TRBJ2-7; 7 nucleotides line up with TRBD1. The CDR3 has 14 amino acids. Germline values: CDR1 SGHDT, CDR2 YYEEEE. J was trimmed by 6 bases and V by 4 bases; bases with no gene match: 10. The CDR3 DNA reads as TGTGCCAGCAGCGCGACAACAGGGGTCGGCGAGCAGTACTTC. It is translated as CASSATTGVGEQYF. The full variable domain, with the rest looked up from reference TRBV5-6 and TRBJ2-7, is DAGVTQSPTHLIKTRGQQVTLRCSPKSGHDTVSWYQQALGQGPQFIFQYYEEEERQRGNFPDRFSGHQFPNYSSELNVNALLLGDSALYLCASSATTGVGEQYFGPGTRLTVT.

Notes on this clone: One end of the junction varies from germline; a read error may be responsible. The gene calls are TRBV5-6 and TRBJ1-2; TRBD1 agrees at 9 bases. Germline V gene sequence: CDR1 SGHDT, CDR2 YYEEEE. The CDR3 covers 15 residues. The CDR3 DNA reads as TGTGCCAACAGCAGTAGAACAGGGGGCTGGTATGGCTACACCTTC. The encoded protein is CANSSRTGGWYGYTF.

The chain is built from TRBV2 and TRBJ2-7, with D hard to call. The CDR3 runs to 14 residues. From germline, CDR1 is SNHLY and CDR2 FYNNEI. The V and J ends lost 7 bases and 5 bases respectively, with 18 bases between them. CDR3: CASNSGVGFHEQYF. CDR3 in DNA: TGTGCCAGCAATTCCGGAGTAGGCTTCCACGAGCAGTACTTC.

CDR3 DNA sequence: TGTGCCAGCAGTCCCTCTGGGGGGATCCAAGAGACCCAGTACTTC. Protein product: CASSPSGGIQETQYF. The V and J genes are TRBV6-5 and TRBJ2-5; tentative D call: TRBD2 (6 bases). The CDR3 runs 15 residues. Trimming pared 5 bases from V and 1 base from J, leaving 14 bases between. Germline loops: CDR1 MNHEY, CDR2 SVGAGI.

The chain is built from TRBV10-3 and TRBJ1-1, with a possible D match to TRBD1 (6 bases). V was clipped by 6 bases and J by 5 bases, with 10 bases between them. This CDR3 has 12 residues. The germline V gene has CDR1 ENHRY and CDR2 SYGVKD. The CDR3 nucleotides read TGTGCCATCAGACAACAGGGAACTGAAGCTTTCTTT. Translation: CAIRQQGTEAFF.

The chain links TRBV27 to TRBJ1-1; D call uncertain. Germline CDR1 reads MNHEY; CDR2 reads SMNVEV (reference sequence). The V and J ends lost 9 bases and 1 base respectively, with 9 bases between them. The CDR3 is 12 residues long. For the CDR3, the DNA is TGTGCCAGTTCGACTGGGAACACTGAAGCTTTCTTT. Translation gives CASSTGNTEAFF.

The chain uses TRBV27 and TRBJ2-3; unclear D gene. V was pared by 6 bases and J by 5 bases, with 6 bases between. The CDR3 totals 11 residues. CDR1 MNHEY and CDR2 SMNVEV come from the germline V gene (reference sequence). DNA for the CDR3: TGTGCCAGCAGCGTAGGAGATACGCAGTATTTT. This codes for CASSVGDTQYF.

The V call is TRBV19, the J call TRBJ1-2; the D gene is possibly TRBD1 (6 bases). Trimming stripped 7 bases from V and 1 base from J, with 16 bases between. Germline CDR1 and CDR2: LNHDA and SQIVND (reference sequence). CDR3 size: 15 residues. CDR3 sequence: CASTVGGGGNYGYTF. The CDR3, as DNA: TGTGCCAGTACCGTCGGAGGAGGGGGTAACTATGGCTACACCTTC.

The gene calls are TRBV27 and TRBJ2-1; 9 positions match TRBD1. The V gene's germline CDR1 is MNHEY and CDR2 SMNVEV (reference sequence). CDR3 length: 17 residues. The V segment lost 4 bases and the J segment 0 bases; nucleotides outside the gene matches: 7. CDR3 nucleotides: TGTGCCAGCAGTTCCATCCCGACAGGGGGCTCCTACAATGAGCAGTTCTTC. It encodes CASSSIPTGGSYNEQFF.

The gene calls are TRBV27 and TRBJ2-1; TRBD1 aligns across 8 bases. CDR3 length equals 15 residues. Germline CDR1 and CDR2: MNHEY and SMNVEV (reference sequence). J was trimmed by 2 bases and V by 4 bases; bases with no gene match: 4. The CDR3 reads CASSWVDRAYNEQFF. In DNA form, the CDR3 reads TGTGCCAGCAGTTGGGTGGACAGGGCCTACAATGAGCAGTTCTTC.

The CDR3 region is CASSPPGGGNTIYF. CDR3 in DNA: TGTGCCAGCAGCCCACCCGGGGGTGGAAACACCATATATTTT. V and J are TRBV7-8 and TRBJ1-3, with D possibly being TRBD1 (5 bases). In germline, CDR1 is SGHVS, CDR2 FQNEAQ. This CDR3 is built from 14 residues. V lost 5 bases, J lost 3 bases, and 11 bases lay in between.

The rearrangement uses TRBV7-6 and TRBJ2-1; perhaps TRBD2 as D (6 bases). This CDR3 is 16 amino acids long. Germline loops: CDR1 SGHVS, CDR2 FNYEAQ. V was clipped by 5 bases and J by 0 bases, with 14 bases between them. The CDR3 protein is CASSASGYSSYNEQFF. CDR3 bases: TGTGCCAGCAGCGCCAGCGGGTACAGCTCCTACAATGAGCAGTTCTTC.